The rows below give T cell receptor beta chains drawn from one sample of a study of blood T cell repertoires in COVID-19. TCRdb keeps only in-frame clones here, not all; method: immunoSEQ multiplex PCR. The top ten hold around 2% of the sample, which has roughly 150,000 clones, approximately 95% seen once. Material for sequencing was peripheral blood. The source is a woman aged 55-69 years with COVID-19, enrolled during active disease. Both conserved end residues are part of each CDR3. A D gene is named only where the DNA matches it firmly. Size tells how often a clone was seen (once, few, many) or the class of an expanded clone, and some rows leave it out.

d_gene,abundance,j_gene,v_gene,CDR3aa,CDR3nt
TRBD1,.,TRBJ2-1,TRBV18,CASSPRTGESSEQFF,TGTGCCAGCTCACCAAGGACAGGGGAATCGAGTGAGCAGTTCTTC
.,.,TRBJ1-2,TRBV30,CAWSRGGYGYTF,TGTGCCTGGAGTCGAGGGGGATATGGCTACACCTTC
.,few,TRBJ1-2,TRBV7-9,CASSLAADYGYTF,TGTGCCAGCAGCTTAGCGGCTGACTATGGCTACACCTTC
.,.,TRBJ1-5,TRBV6-6,CASSDGHGNQPQHF,TGTGCCAGCAGTGACGGACACGGCAATCAGCCCCAGCATTTT
.,few,TRBJ2-7,TRBV19,CASSIRVAYEQYF,TGTGCCAGTAGTATTCGGGTAGCGTACGAGCAGTACTTC
.,.,TRBJ2-2,TRBV29-1,CSAWRTGELFF,TGCAGCGCTTGGCGGACCGGGGAGCTGTTTTTT
.,.,TRBJ1-2,TRBV6-4,CASSEQSGGGYTF,TGTGCCAGCAGTGAGCAGTCCGGGGGTGGCTACACCTTC
.,.,TRBJ1-5,TRBV30,CAWSVQGDQPQHF,TGTGCCTGGAGTGTACAGGGTGATCAGCCCCAGCATTTT
.,once,TRBJ1-2,TRBV29-1,CSVEDGQFYGYTF,TGCAGCGTTGAAGATGGGCAGTTCTATGGCTACACCTTC
.,.,TRBJ1-6,TRBV6-4,CASGPVGEGRNSPLHF,TGTGCCAGCGGACCCGTGGGGGAGGGTCGTAATTCACCCCTCCACTTT
.,.,TRBJ2-5,TRBV5-1,CASSQRAGETQYF,TGCGCCAGCAGCCAGAGGGCCGGGGAGACCCAGTACTTC
.,.,TRBJ2-7,TRBV6-5,CASHRRGVTEQYF,TGTGCCAGCCACAGGCGGGGAGTCACCGAGCAGTACTTC